Below are 27 T cell receptor beta chains sequenced from a single sample in a study of blood T cells in healthy people across ages (dated by TCRdb to the mid-2010s). Libraries came from 5' RACE. The listed sequencing device is Illumina HiSeq 2500. The second PCR ran for roughly 7 to 12 cycles and used a J-beta primer mix along with a sample-barcoded 5' primer. The public reads were reanalyzed by TCRdb: fastp trimming at Q25, MiXCR alignment, in-frame beta chains only. Records with the same CDR3 protein are collapsed into one entry carrying the most frequent genes and DNA. This sample comprises hundreds of thousands of distinct CDR3 sequences, 40% to 50% of them detected only once. The ten largest clones add up to around 30% of the sample. Sequencing was performed on blood. The source of these receptors is a man older than 75 in good health.

V is TRBV7-3 and J is TRBJ2-1; D is unclear. Deletions cut 3 bases from V and 4 bases from J, with 10 bases between. The V gene's germline CDR1 is SGHTA and CDR2 FQGTGA. The CDR3 runs 14 residues. The CDR3 nucleotides read TGTGCCAGCAGCTTTTCGACTCGTTACAATGAGCAGTTCTTC. Translated, it gives CASSFSTRYNEQFF.

The chain recombines TRBV4-2 with TRBJ2-5, with D tentatively TRBD2 (6 bases). Germline CDR1 LGHNA, CDR2 YNFKEQ. V was cut by 0 bases and J by 11 bases, with 19 bases left in between. This CDR3 spans 15 amino acids. The CDR3 DNA follows: TGTGCCAGCAGCCAAGATGGGGGAGGATTGAATGAGCAGTACTTC. Encoded protein: CASSQDGGGLNEQYF.

The chain joins TRBV6-6 to TRBJ1-5; TRBD1 agrees at 8 bases. Per the germline V gene, CDR1 is MNHNY and CDR2 is SVGAGI (reference sequence). The CDR3 consists of 15 residues. With 6 bases clipped from V and 0 bases from J, the junction kept 4 bases outside the gene matches. Here the CDR3 DNA reads TGTGCCAGCAGCTCAGGGGGCTATAGCAATCAGCCCCAGCATTTT. As protein: CASSSGGYSNQPQHF.

The CDR3 DNA sequence: TGTGCCTGGACCTTAACAGGGACAGTTCATTCACCCCTCCACTTT. This sequence encodes CAWTLTGTVHSPLHF. This sequence joins TRBV30 and TRBJ1-6; 7 bases line up with TRBD1. Trimming at V came to 4 bases and at J to 8 bases, leaving 11 bases not matched to a gene. The length of the CDR3 is 15 residues. CDR1 is GTSNPN, CDR2 SVGIG, per germline (reference sequence).

The gene calls are TRBV12-3 or TRBV12-4 and TRBJ1-5, with a tentative D call TRBD1 (6 bases). Trimming took off 5 bases at V and 12 bases at J, with 11 bases between the two ends. The CDR3 runs 11 residues. In DNA, the CDR3 is TGTGCCAGCAGTGTACAGGGTCTCCAGCATTTT. It encodes CASSVQGLQHF.

The V call is TRBV7-2, the J call TRBJ1-2; tentatively, D is TRBD1 (5 bases). V was pared by 10 bases and J by 8 bases, with 29 bases between. Germline V gene lookup returns CDR1 SGHTA and CDR2 FQGNSA. The CDR3 totals 16 residues. The CDR3 loop reads CATPRQGLRRGGGYTF. The CDR3 DNA is TGTGCCACCCCAAGGCAGGGTCTACGTAGGGGAGGGGGCTACACCTTC.

The chain joins TRBV4-3 to TRBJ2-3; tentative D call: TRBD1 (5 bases). Looked up from germline, CDR1 is LGHNA and CDR2 is YSLEER. The CDR3 spans 15 residues. V was shortened by 0 bases and J by 2 bases, with 9 bases between the two germline ends. DNA for the CDR3: TGCGCCAGCAGCCAAGAAGGGGCAATCACAGATACGCAGTATTTT. Its translation is CASSQEGAITDTQYF.

The DNA of the CDR3 is TGTGCCAGCAGCTCCCGGGGACAGGGGTTTAGTGAGCAGTTCTTC. As protein: CASSSRGQGFSEQFF. The chain joins TRBV11-3 to TRBJ2-1; 10 bases are shared with TRBD1. Germline assignment: CDR1 SGHNT and CDR2 YENEEA. After removal of 4 bases from V and 9 bases from J, the junction contained 9 bases not matched to a gene. This CDR3 is 15 amino acids long.

The chain uses TRBV12-3 or TRBV12-4 and TRBJ2-7; no clear D. The J call may be incorrect, as the DNA end agrees better with TRBJ2-5. The CDR3 loop spans 16 amino acids. CDR3: CASSLGRTRTVETQYF. CDR3 sequence (DNA): TGTGCCAGCAGCCTTGGGCGCACCCGAACTGTGGAGACCCAGTACTTC.

The rearrangement joins TRBV2 to TRBJ1-1; D not resolved. Trimming took 4 bases from V and 2 from J, leaving 5 bases between them. In germline, CDR1 is SNHLY, CDR2 FYNNEI. The CDR3 spans 12 residues. The CDR3 region is CASSGKNTEAFF. The CDR3 bases are TGTGCCAGCAGTGGCAAAAACACTGAAGCTTTCTTT.

CDR3 amino acids: CASRMSLAGGTYNEQFF. The CDR3, as DNA: TGTGCCAGCCGAATGTCACTAGCGGGAGGTACATACAATGAGCAGTTCTTC. V gene TRBV6-1 combines with J gene TRBJ2-1; TRBD2 aligns across 12 bases. Germline trimming cut 8 bases from V and 4 bases from J; bases unmatched to any gene: 12. Germline loops: CDR1 MNHNS, CDR2 SASEGT. This CDR3 is 17 amino acids long.

This clonotype is a singleton in its sample. The chain is built from TRBV15 and TRBJ2-7; TRBD1 agrees at 12 bases. V gave up 0 bases and J gave up 5 bases; unmatched junction bases: 5. Germline-derived CDR1 and CDR2 are LNHNV and YYDKDF (reference sequence). There are 16 residues in the CDR3. The CDR3, as DNA: TGTGCCACCAGCAGAGAGCCGGGACAGGGGGCCAACGAGCAGTACTTC. Translated, it gives CATSREPGQGANEQYF. Combining the CDR3 with reference TRBV15 and TRBJ2-7 gives the whole variable domain DAMVIQNPRYQVTQFGKPVTLSCSQTLNHNVMYWYQQKSSQAPKLLFHYYDKDFNNEADTPDNFQSRRPNTSFCFLDIRSPGLGDTAMYLCATSREPGQGANEQYFGPGTRLTVT.

Worth noting for this clonotype: One junction end does not reproduce the germline sequence, and a read error may be involved. This chain links TRBV6-2 or TRBV6-3 with TRBJ1-4; D remains unclear. The CDR3 consists of 11 residues. Germline V gene lookup returns CDR1 MNHEY and CDR2 SVGEGT. CDR3 nucleotide sequence: TGTGCCATCAGTTTCACGGAAAAACTGTTTTTT. It translates to CAISFTEKLFF.

CDR3 region: CSARDPGTGASNYGYTF. CDR3 nucleotides: TGCAGTGCTAGAGATCCGGGGACAGGGGCTTCTAACTATGGCTACACCTTC. The V gene is TRBV20-1, the J gene TRBJ1-2; 10 bases are shared with TRBD1. J lost 0 bases, V lost 0 bases, and 7 bases had no gene match. This CDR3 region has 17 residues. The germline V gene has CDR1 DFQATT and CDR2 SNEGSKA (reference sequence).

The chain recombines TRBV7-2 with TRBJ2-6; weak D call: TRBD2 (7 bases). Germline assignment: CDR1 SGHTA and CDR2 FQGNSA. The germline V and J ends were trimmed by 5 bases and 2 bases, with 13 bases remaining between them. This CDR3 is 16 amino acids long. CDR3 sequence: CASSTRGGTGANVLTF. The CDR3 DNA reads TGTGCCAGCAGCACTAGGGGGGGGACTGGGGCCAACGTCCTGACTTTC.

This clonotype was detected only a few times. The chain uses TRBV10-3 and TRBJ2-1; 9 nucleotides line up with TRBD2. V lost 6 bases and J lost 7; bases outside the gene matches: 10. The CDR3 has 15 amino acids. Germline V gene sequence: CDR1 ENHRY, CDR2 SYGVKD. The CDR3 nucleotides are TGTGCCATCAGGAATAGCGGGGGCGTAACTAATGAGCAGTTCTTC. Its protein product is CAIRNSGGVTNEQFF.

The chain recombines TRBV6-1 with TRBJ2-1; no clear D. Germline lookup yields CDR1 MNHNS and CDR2 SASEGT. V gave up 7 bases and J gave up 8 bases, with 15 bases separating them. This CDR3 is built from 13 residues. In DNA, the CDR3 is TGTGCCAGCACCTCGGGCCTAAAGGATGAGCAGTTCTTC. Amino acid sequence: CASTSGLKDEQFF.

This chain uses TRBV25-1 with TRBJ1-5, with D perhaps matching TRBD1 (5 bases). CDR1 and CDR2 (germline): MGHDK, SYGVNS. Trimming took 2 bases from V and 7 from J, leaving 9 bases between them. This CDR3 contains 13 residues. CDR3: CASSEAGYQPQHF. The CDR3 bases are TGTGCCAGCAGTGAAGCAGGGTACCAGCCCCAGCATTTT.

The rearrangement links TRBV28 to TRBJ2-5, with 7 bases matching TRBD1. Losses at the gene ends were 6 bases for V and 0 bases for J; bases not matched to a gene: 4. The length of the CDR3 is 14 residues. Per the germline V gene, CDR1 is MDHEN and CDR2 is SYDVKM. The CDR3 loop is CASRPGQNQETQYF. The CDR3 DNA is TGTGCCAGCAGGCCGGGACAGAACCAAGAGACCCAGTACTTC.

The gene calls are TRBV30 and TRBJ2-7; no firm D call. CDR1 and CDR2 from the germline V gene are GTSNPN and SVGIG (reference sequence). The CDR3 runs to 12 residues. V lost 4 bases and J 2 bases, leaving 9 bases between the germline ends. CDR3 DNA: TGTGCCTGGATAGTTGGGACCTACGAGCAGTACTTC. It yields the protein CAWIVGTYEQYF.

This clonotype was seen only a few times. Being one base from a much bigger clone, this may be a read error. This chain joins TRBV7-2 and TRBJ2-3; D is unresolved. The CDR3 consists of 13 residues. V was pared by 4 bases and J by 4 bases, with 9 bases between. Germline V lookup: CDR1 SGHTA, CDR2 FQGNSA. The CDR3 spells CASSCPWADTQYF. The CDR3 DNA is TGTGCCAGCAGCTGCCCCTGGGCAGATACGCAGTATTTT.

This rearrangement joins TRBV30 to TRBJ1-4, with D perhaps matching TRBD1 (5 bases). Germline CDR1 and CDR2: GTSNPN and SVGIG (reference sequence). V was pared by 5 bases and J by 5 bases, with 15 bases between. This CDR3 contains 14 residues. CDR3 nucleotide sequence: TGTGCCTGGGGGGGACGTTCGTCAAATGAAAAACTGTTTTTT. Amino acids: CAWGGRSSNEKLFF. The full variable domain, its missing parts supplied by reference TRBV30 and TRBJ1-4, is SQTIHQWPATLVQPVGSPLSLECTVEGTSNPNLYWYRQAAGRGLQLLFYSVGIGQISSEVPQNLSASRPQDRQFILSSKKLLLSDSGFYLCAWGGRSSNEKLFFGSGTQLSVL.

The gene calls are TRBV7-6 and TRBJ2-3; no clear D gene. The CDR3 has 15 amino acids. Trimming left V 1 base short and J 5 bases short, with 13 bases between. Germline V gene data show CDR1 as SGHVS and CDR2 as FNYEAQ. CDR3 protein: CASSLDGGSGDTQYF. The CDR3 DNA sequence: TGTGCCAGCAGCTTAGATGGCGGAAGTGGAGATACGCAGTATTTT. The complete variable domain, with remaining parts taken from reference TRBV7-6 and TRBJ2-3, reads GAGVSQSPRYKVTKRGQDVALRCDPISGHVSLYWYRQALGQGPEFLTYFNYEAQQDKSGLPNDRFSAERPEGSISTLTIQRTEQRDSAMYRCASSLDGGSGDTQYFGPGTRLTVL.

This clonotype was seen a handful of times. This chain connects TRBV7-2 to TRBJ2-1; D is undetermined. V was trimmed by 1 base and J by 7 bases, leaving 11 bases between them. The germline V gene encodes CDR1 SGHTA and CDR2 FQGNSA. CDR3 size: 14 residues. CDR3 loop: CASSLGQPGNEQFF. DNA of the CDR3: TGTGCCAGCAGCTTAGGGCAGCCGGGTAATGAGCAGTTCTTC.

CDR3 sequence reads: CASSPWAAADYEQYF. As DNA, the CDR3 is TGTGCCAGCAGCCCCTGGGCAGCAGCCGACTACGAGCAGTACTTC. The chain links TRBV7-9 to TRBJ2-4; D gene unclear. TRBJ2-7 matches the DNA end more closely, so the J call is doubtful. Germline CDR1 reads SEHNR; CDR2 reads FQNEAQ (reference sequence). This CDR3 contains 15 residues.

V and J are TRBV11-2 and TRBJ1-1; TRBD1 agrees at 7 bases. With V trimmed by 3 bases and J by 3 bases, 10 bases remained unmatched. Per germline, CDR1 SGHAT and CDR2 FQNNGV. The CDR3 contains 16 residues. In nucleotides, the CDR3 is TGTGCCAGCAGCTTCCCACGGACAGGAGGATACACTGAAGCTTTCTTT. This translates into CASSFPRTGGYTEAFF. The full variable domain, completed using reference TRBV11-2 and TRBJ1-1, is EAGVAQSPRYKIIEKRQSVAFWCNPISGHATLYWYQQILGQGPKLLIQFQNNGVVDDSQLPKDRFSAERLKGVDSTLKIQPAKLEDSAVYLCASSFPRTGGYTEAFFGQGTRLTVV.

The table lists this clonotype with a few counts. The chain combines TRBV29-1 with TRBJ2-1, with 9 bases that match TRBD2. Germline CDR1 reads SQVTM; CDR2 reads ANQGSEA. The J segment lost 7 bases and the V segment lost 4 bases, leaving 5 bases of the junction unmatched. The CDR3 is 13 amino acids. This CDR3 reads CSVGGLAGNEQFF. The CDR3 DNA follows: TGCAGCGTTGGTGGCCTAGCGGGAAATGAGCAGTTCTTC.